A single sample gave rise to the 3 T cell receptor beta chains below, sequenced in a study of blood T cell repertoires in COVID-19. TCRdb's copy holds only in-frame clones and misses some; the assay was immunoSEQ multiplex PCR. This table holds 150,000 to 180,000 clones, less than 95% found once. Sample: peripheral blood. The receptors come from a man aged 50 to 59 with acute or convalescent COVID-19.

J is TRBJ2-3 and V is TRBV27; 7 positions agree with TRBD2. V shed 5 bases and J 10 bases; nucleotides not matched to a gene: 9. Germline V gene data show CDR1 as MNHEY and CDR2 as SMNVEV (reference sequence). The CDR3 is made up of 13 amino acids. The CDR3 loop is CASSTSGLVPQYF. The CDR3 nucleotides read TGTGCCAGCAGTACCTCCGGACTAGTTCCGCAGTATTTT.

The chain has TRBV27 and TRBJ2-1, with no clear D. This CDR3 has 14 residues. Germline values: CDR1 MNHEY, CDR2 SMNVEV (reference sequence). Trimming removed 0 bases from V and 12 bases from J, with 15 bases in between. CDR3 loop: CASSLSRLSERQFF. The CDR3 coding sequence is TGTGCCAGCAGTTTATCTCGCCTCTCTGAGAGGCAGTTCTTC.

The rearrangement links TRBV18 to TRBJ1-3; weak D call: TRBD1 (5 bases). V was clipped by 3 bases and J by 7 bases, with 16 bases between them. The CDR3 totals 15 residues. Germline V gene sequence: CDR1 KGHSH, CDR2 LQKENI. DNA for the CDR3: TGTGCCAGCTCACCCTCCTCCACAGGAGGGAACACCATATATTTT. This encodes CASSPSSTGGNTIYF.